This T cell receptor (beta chain) stems from a study of blood T cell repertoires in COVID-19. The repertoire was sequenced with immunoSEQ multiplex PCR; TCRdb's copy has only in-frame clones and lacks some. The profile shows hundreds of thousands of clones, more than 80% of them singletons. V was clipped by 3 bases and J by 9 bases, with 19 bases between them. The CDR3 sequence is 14 residues long. Germline V CDR1 and CDR2: SGHKS, YYEKEE (reference sequence). This rearrangement joins TRBV5-5 to TRBJ2-7; D is uncertain. This receptor was identified in a woman aged 18-35 years with acute or convalescent COVID-19. The source material was peripheral blood. The CDR3 reads CASSSGRSTDRQYF. The CDR3 DNA reads as TGTGCCAGCAGCTCCGGCAGGTCAACGGATCGGCAGTACTTC.